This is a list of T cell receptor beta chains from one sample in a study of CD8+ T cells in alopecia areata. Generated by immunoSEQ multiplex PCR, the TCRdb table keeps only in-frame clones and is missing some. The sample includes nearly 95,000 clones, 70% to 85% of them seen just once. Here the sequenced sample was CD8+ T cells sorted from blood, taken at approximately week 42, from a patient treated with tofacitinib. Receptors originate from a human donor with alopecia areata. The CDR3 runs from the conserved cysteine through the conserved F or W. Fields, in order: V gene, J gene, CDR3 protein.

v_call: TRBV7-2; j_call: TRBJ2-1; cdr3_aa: CASSPGRGGRGDEQFF
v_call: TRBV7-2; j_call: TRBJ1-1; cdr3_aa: CASSPMDEAIEAFF
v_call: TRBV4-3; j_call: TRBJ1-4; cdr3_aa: CASSQDTQGRGKLFF
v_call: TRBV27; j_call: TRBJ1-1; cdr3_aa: CATWTGAFRTEAFF
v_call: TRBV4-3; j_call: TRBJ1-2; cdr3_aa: CASSQTRETNYGYTF
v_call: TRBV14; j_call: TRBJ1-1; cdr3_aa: CASSRERGTEAFF
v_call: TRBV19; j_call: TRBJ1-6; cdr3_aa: CASSIGAQNGRNSPLHF
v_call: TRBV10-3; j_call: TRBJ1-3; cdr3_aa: CAISESNMDTIYF
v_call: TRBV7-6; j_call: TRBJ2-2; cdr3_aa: CASSPRTGGTGELFF
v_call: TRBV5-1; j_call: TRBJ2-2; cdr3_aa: CASSPSAPNTGELFF
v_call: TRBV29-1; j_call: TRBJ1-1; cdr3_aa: CSVGGTEAFF
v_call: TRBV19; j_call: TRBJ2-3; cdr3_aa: CASSIDAEDTQYF
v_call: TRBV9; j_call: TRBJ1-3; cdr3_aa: CASRGQGYENTIYF
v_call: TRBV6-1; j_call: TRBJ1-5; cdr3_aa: CATSDWGNNQPQHF
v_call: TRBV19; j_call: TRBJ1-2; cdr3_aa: CASSQVLGVNYGYTF
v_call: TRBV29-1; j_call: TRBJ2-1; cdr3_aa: CSVEDRGDCNEQFF
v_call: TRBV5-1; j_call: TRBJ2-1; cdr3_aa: CASSLSGGTYNEQFF